This T cell receptor beta chain was recovered during a study of sequential checkpoint blockade in melanoma. Study as a whole: First-line arms were nivolumab then ipilimumab, or the reverse, randomized 1:1. Findings and caveats of the study: Response in arm A was associated with pretreatment TIL clonality.

Germline CDR1 reads MDHEN; CDR2 reads SYDVKM. This CDR3 is 13 amino acids long. V gave up 7 bases and J gave up 8 bases, with 15 bases separating them. Sequencing used immunoSEQ multiplex PCR; TCRdb keeps in-frame clones, though not all of them. This table has about 9,100 clones, under 30% appearing once. Comments on this clone: Its target is unknown.

Treatment noted: randomized to nivolumab then ipilimumab (arm A) or the reverse (arm B). The TCR was taken from a human donor with melanoma. V is TRBV28 and J is TRBJ2-1, with D maybe TRBD2 (7 bases). The specimen comprised tumor tissue (inferred from file names), sampled from a patient given nivolumab and ipilimumab in sequence. The CDR3 DNA reads TGTGCCAGCATCGCGGCCGGGGGGCATGAGCAGTTCTTC. Translating it yields CASIAAGGHEQFF.